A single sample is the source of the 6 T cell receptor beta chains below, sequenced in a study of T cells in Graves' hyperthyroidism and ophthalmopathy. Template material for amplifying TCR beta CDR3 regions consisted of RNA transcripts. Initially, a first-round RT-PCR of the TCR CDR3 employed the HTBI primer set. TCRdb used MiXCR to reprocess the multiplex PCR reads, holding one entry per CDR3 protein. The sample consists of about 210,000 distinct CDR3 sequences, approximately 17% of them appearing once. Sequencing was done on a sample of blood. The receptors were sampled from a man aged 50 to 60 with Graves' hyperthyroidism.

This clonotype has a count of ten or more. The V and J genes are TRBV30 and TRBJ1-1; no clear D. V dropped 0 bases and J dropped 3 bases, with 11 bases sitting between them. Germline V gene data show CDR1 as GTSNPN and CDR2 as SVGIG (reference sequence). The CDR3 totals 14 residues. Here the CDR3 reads CAWSVPPKDTEAFF. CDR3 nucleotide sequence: TGTGCCTGGAGTGTCCCCCCAAAGGACACTGAAGCTTTCTTT.

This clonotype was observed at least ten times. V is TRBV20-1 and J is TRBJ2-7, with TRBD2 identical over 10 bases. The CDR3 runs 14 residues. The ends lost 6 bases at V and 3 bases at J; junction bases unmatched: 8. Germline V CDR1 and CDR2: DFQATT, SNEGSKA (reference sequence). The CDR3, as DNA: TGCAGTGCGACACCCGGGACTAGCGTCTACGAGCAGTACTTC. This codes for CSATPGTSVYEQYF.

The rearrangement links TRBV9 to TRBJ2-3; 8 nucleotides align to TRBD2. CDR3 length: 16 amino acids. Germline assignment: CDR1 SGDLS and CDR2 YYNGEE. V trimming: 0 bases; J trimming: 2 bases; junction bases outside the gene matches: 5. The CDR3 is CASSVVASGPTDTQYF. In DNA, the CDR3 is TGTGCCAGCAGCGTAGTGGCTAGCGGGCCCACAGATACGCAGTATTTT. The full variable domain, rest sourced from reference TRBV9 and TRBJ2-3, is DSGVTQTPKHLITATGQRVTLRCSPRSGDLSVYWYQQSLDQGLQFLIQYYNGEERAKGNILERFSAQQFPDLHSELNLSSLELGDSALYFCASSVVASGPTDTQYFGPGTRLTVL.

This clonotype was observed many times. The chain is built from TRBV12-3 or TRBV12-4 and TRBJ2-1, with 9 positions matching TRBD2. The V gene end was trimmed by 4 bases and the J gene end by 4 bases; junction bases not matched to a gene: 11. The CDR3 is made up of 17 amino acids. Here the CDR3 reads CASSSLAVSGRYNEQFF. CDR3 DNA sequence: TGTGCCAGCAGTTCTCTTGCGGTTAGCGGGAGATACAATGAGCAGTTCTTC.

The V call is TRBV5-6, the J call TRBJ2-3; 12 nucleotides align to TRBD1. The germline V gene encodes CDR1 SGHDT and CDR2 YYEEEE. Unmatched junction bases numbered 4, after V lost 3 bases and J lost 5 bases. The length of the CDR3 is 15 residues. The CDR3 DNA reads TGTGCCAGCAGCTATGGGACAGGGGGCGGAGATACGCAGTATTTT. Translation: CASSYGTGGGDTQYF.

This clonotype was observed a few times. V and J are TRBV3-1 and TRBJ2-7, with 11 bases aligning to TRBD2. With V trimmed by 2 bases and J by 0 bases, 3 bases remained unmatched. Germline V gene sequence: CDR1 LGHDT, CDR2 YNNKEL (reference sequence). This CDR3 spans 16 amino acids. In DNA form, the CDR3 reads TGTGCCAGCAGCCAACCCGGGACTAGCGGCTCCTACGAGCAGTACTTC. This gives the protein CASSQPGTSGSYEQYF.